Shown below are 14 T cell receptor beta chains from a single sample sequenced in a study of T cell responses to AZD1222 COVID-19 vaccine. Sequencing was performed with immunoSEQ multiplex PCR; in TCRdb, only in-frame clones are kept and a portion is missing. The profile shows about 180,000 clones, approximately 86% of them singletons. The sample here was peripheral blood, taken on day 0 of AZD1222 vaccination. The origin of the receptors is an adult in good health.

The V call is TRBV27, the J call TRBJ1-1, with D unclear. The germline CDR1 and CDR2 sequences are MNHEY and SMNVEV (reference sequence). Trimming shortened V by 5 bases and J by 1 base, and 11 bases separated the two germline ends. The CDR3 runs to 14 residues. The CDR3 coding sequence is TGTGCCAGCAGTCCCTGGGGAGGGAACACTGAAGCTTTCTTT. Its protein is CASSPWGGNTEAFF.

This rearrangement joins TRBV28 to TRBJ1-3, with D uncertain. The CDR3 covers 19 residues. CDR1 MDHEN and CDR2 SYDVKM come from the germline V gene. The V end was cut by 3 bases, the J end by 5 bases, with 26 bases between. CDR3: CASSFLPLPGNLRRNTIYF. For the CDR3, the DNA is TGTGCCAGCAGTTTCTTACCCTTGCCGGGCAACCTAAGGAGAAACACCATATATTTT.

This chain links TRBV6-5 with TRBJ2-5; TRBD2 matches 7 bases. This CDR3 contains 16 residues. The germline gives CDR1 MNHEY, CDR2 SVGAGI. V shed 4 bases and J 3 bases; nucleotides not matched to a gene: 11. The CDR3 here is CASSSTFGRGEETQYF. As DNA, the CDR3 is TGTGCCAGCAGTTCCACCTTTGGGAGGGGCGAAGAGACCCAGTACTTC.

This clone is a singleton in its sample. This chain links TRBV9 with TRBJ2-7; D call uncertain. Germline V gene lookup returns CDR1 SGDLS and CDR2 YYNGEE. The length of the CDR3 is 15 residues. V lost 0 bases and J 3 bases, leaving 13 bases between the germline ends. The CDR3 sequence: CASSVVDSPDYEQYF. The CDR3, as DNA: TGTGCCAGCAGCGTAGTTGACTCACCGGACTACGAGCAGTACTTC.

This chain joins TRBV18 and TRBJ2-2, with D possibly TRBD2 on 5 matching bases. CDR1 KGHSH and CDR2 LQKENI come from the germline V gene. The CDR3 has 14 amino acids. V was clipped by 8 bases and J by 4 bases, with 14 bases between them. In DNA form, the CDR3 reads TGTGCCAGCACCCGGGGAGACTTCACCGGGGAGCTGTTTTTT. This translates into CASTRGDFTGELFF.

The rearrangement links TRBV27 to TRBJ1-6; a weak D match, TRBD1 (5 bases). The CDR3 contains 13 residues. The V gene lost 7 bases and the J gene lost 9 bases, with 13 bases spanning the gap. Germline V gene sequence: CDR1 MNHEY, CDR2 SMNVEV (reference sequence). The CDR3: CASMFDRGSPLHF. The CDR3 bases are TGTGCCAGCATGTTCGACAGAGGTTCACCCCTCCACTTT.

The chain couples TRBV6-2 or TRBV6-3 to TRBJ2-7, with unresolved D. CDR3 length: 12 amino acids. Trimming stripped 4 bases from V and 3 bases from J, with 7 bases between. Germline CDR1 reads MNHEY; CDR2 reads SVGEGT. The CDR3 sequence is CASSSRIYEQYF. As DNA, the CDR3 is TGTGCCAGCAGTTCCAGGATCTACGAGCAGTACTTC.

This chain joins TRBV10-2 and TRBJ2-7; D call uncertain. Trimming took off 6 bases at V and 5 bases at J, with 14 bases between the two ends. This CDR3 contains 13 residues. Germline V gene sequence: CDR1 WSHSY, CDR2 SAAADI. CDR3 nucleotides: TGCGCCAGCAGCGATCCCCCTTTTAACGAGCAGTACTTC. It is translated as CASSDPPFNEQYF.

The rearrangement joins TRBV3-1 (or the pseudogene TRBV3-2) to TRBJ2-7; D is perhaps TRBD1 (6 bases). Germline V gene sequence: CDR1 LGHDT, CDR2 YNNKEL (reference sequence). V dropped 2 bases and J dropped 6 bases, with 11 bases sitting between them. The CDR3 has 13 residues. The CDR3 is CASSQNRDGEQYF. Here the CDR3 DNA reads TGTGCCAGCAGCCAAAACAGGGATGGCGAGCAGTACTTC.

The sample holds one count of this clone. CDR3 amino acids: CASSLEPAPSYEQYF. CDR3 DNA: TGTGCCAGCAGCTTAGAGCCTGCCCCCTCCTACGAGCAGTACTTC. The chain couples TRBV7-6 to TRBJ2-7; D call uncertain. V was clipped by 1 base and J by 0 bases, with 10 bases between them. This CDR3 is built from 15 residues. The V gene's germline CDR1 is SGHVS and CDR2 FNYEAQ.

This chain links TRBV5-6 with TRBJ1-1, with no clear D. Germline CDR1 is SGHDT and CDR2 is YYEEEE. The CDR3 extends over 13 amino acids. The ends were cut back, 4 bases at V and 5 bases at J, with 12 bases in the middle. The CDR3 region is CASSQPPTTEAFF. The CDR3 DNA reads as TGTGCCAGCAGCCAACCCCCTACTACTGAAGCTTTCTTT.

The chain couples TRBV3-1 (or the pseudogene TRBV3-2) to TRBJ2-3; TRBD2 matches at 8 bases. Per germline, CDR1 LGHDT and CDR2 YNNKEL (reference sequence). CDR3 length: 14 amino acids. Unmatched junction bases numbered 2, after V lost 1 base and J lost 5 bases. The DNA for the CDR3 is TGTGCCAGCAGCCAAGGGAGCGGGGGAGATACGCAGTATTTT. It is translated as CASSQGSGGDTQYF.

Here the CDR3 reads CASSPGESRTYEQYF. DNA of the CDR3: TGTGCCAGCTCACCAGGGGAGTCGCGGACCTACGAGCAGTACTTC. V gene TRBV18 combines with J gene TRBJ2-7; a possible D gene is TRBD2 (5 bases). Trimming removed 2 bases from V and 2 bases from J, with 13 bases in between. Germline values: CDR1 KGHSH, CDR2 LQKENI. This CDR3 region has 15 residues.

This clone occurred a few times. This chain uses TRBV2 with TRBJ1-2; 7 nucleotides agree with TRBD1. Unmatched junction bases numbered 9, after V lost 0 bases and J lost 8 bases. Germline V lookup: CDR1 SNHLY, CDR2 FYNNEI. There are 15 residues in the CDR3. CDR3: CASSEARGGGVGYTF. The CDR3 DNA sequence: TGTGCCAGCAGTGAAGCGCGGGGAGGGGGCGTGGGCTACACCTTC.